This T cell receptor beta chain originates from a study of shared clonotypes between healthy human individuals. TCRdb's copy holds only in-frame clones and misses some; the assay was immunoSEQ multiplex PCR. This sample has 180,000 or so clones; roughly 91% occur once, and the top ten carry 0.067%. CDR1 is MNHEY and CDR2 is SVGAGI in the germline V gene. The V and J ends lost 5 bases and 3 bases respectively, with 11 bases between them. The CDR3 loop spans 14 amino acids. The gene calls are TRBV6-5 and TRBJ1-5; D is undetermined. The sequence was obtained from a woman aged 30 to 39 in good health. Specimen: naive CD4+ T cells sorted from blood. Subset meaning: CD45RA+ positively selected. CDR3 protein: CASSLRHHNQPQHF. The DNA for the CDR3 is TGTGCCAGCAGTCTGAGGCATCACAATCAGCCCCAGCATTTT.